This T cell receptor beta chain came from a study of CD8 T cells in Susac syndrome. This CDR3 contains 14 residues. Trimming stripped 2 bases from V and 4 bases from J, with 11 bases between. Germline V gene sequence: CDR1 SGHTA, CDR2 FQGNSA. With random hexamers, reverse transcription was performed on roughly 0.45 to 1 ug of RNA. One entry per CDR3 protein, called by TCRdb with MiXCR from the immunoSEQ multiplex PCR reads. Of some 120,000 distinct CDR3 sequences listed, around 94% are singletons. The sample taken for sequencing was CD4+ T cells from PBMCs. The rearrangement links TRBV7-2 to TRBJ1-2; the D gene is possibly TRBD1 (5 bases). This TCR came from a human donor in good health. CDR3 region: CASSLSGTTYGYTF. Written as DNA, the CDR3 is TGTGCCAGCAGCTTATCGGGGACGACCTATGGCTACACCTTC.